This entry is about one TCR beta chain. Its antigen is unidentified. TCRdb reanalysed the reads using MiXCR and keeps one entry per CDR3 protein. This table holds about 55,000 distinct CDR3 sequences, around 20% found once. This sample stems from a study of T cell repertoires in cytomegalovirus infection. At the level of the study: It was recently identified HLA-C-restricted and well-studied HLA-B-restricted CMV epitopes that the study used. A matching HLA type, together with CMV infection, was signaled by public TCR beta signatures.

The CDR3 is 16 amino acids. The V gene lost 5 bases and the J gene lost 0 bases, with 16 bases spanning the gap. Germline V lookup: CDR1 SGHTA, CDR2 FQGTGA. Regarding the study as a whole: CMV carriers having the relevant HLA were flagged by cumulative public TCR beta family frequency. In two of eight donors, the top clonotype was HLA-C-restricted CMV-specific.

This rearrangement joins TRBV7-3 to TRBJ1-1; D not certain. The specimen comprised CD8+ T cells from cultured PBMCs, sampled from culture after CMV antigen stimulation. The TCR comes from a human donor in good health (CMV status not recorded). Some clones in this sample may be carry-over from other donors' samples. The CDR3, as DNA: TGTGCCAGCAGCCCCGTGCGGCAAGTCCTGAACACTGAAGCTTTCTTT. Translated, it gives CASSPVRQVLNTEAFF.